A selection of T cell receptor beta chains follows, all from one sample in a study of CD8 T cells in Susac syndrome. TCRdb fed the immunoSEQ multiplex PCR reads into MiXCR, producing one record per CDR3 protein. The sample lists about 430,000 distinct CDR3 sequences; approximately 85% were seen once. The sequenced sample consisted of CD8+ T cells from PBMCs. Every receptor here comes from a human donor with multiple sclerosis. The CDR3 runs from the conserved cysteine through the conserved F or W. D genes are given only for firm matches. A row's size may be missing; if present it is once, few, many or a size class.

CDR3 DNA: TGTGCCAGCAGCGCGGACAGGGAAATCGGGGAGCTGTTTTTT
CDR3 protein: CASSADREIGELFF
clone size: .
V gene: TRBV6-4
D gene: TRBD1
J gene: TRBJ2-2

CDR3 DNA: TGTGCCAGCAGCAATCCTCCCGAGTCGCTCGGGGAGCTGTTTTTT
CDR3 protein: CASSNPPESLGELFF
clone size: .
V gene: TRBV11-3
D gene: .
J gene: TRBJ2-2

CDR3 DNA: TGTGCCTGGAGTGTAGACACATTAACCTACAATGAGCAGTTCTTC
CDR3 protein: CAWSVDTLTYNEQFF
clone size: .
V gene: TRBV30
D gene: .
J gene: TRBJ2-1

CDR3 DNA: TGTGCCAGCAGTTTAGGGCTGGGGAACTACGAGCAGTACTTC
CDR3 protein: CASSLGLGNYEQYF
clone size: few
V gene: TRBV27
D gene: .
J gene: TRBJ2-7

CDR3 DNA: TGTGCCAGCAGTTACTATGGCGGCTCCTACAATGAGCAGTTCTTC
CDR3 protein: CASSYYGGSYNEQFF
clone size: .
V gene: TRBV6-5
D gene: .
J gene: TRBJ2-1

CDR3 DNA: TGTGCCACCAGCAGGGACACCCTGGGAGACGAGCAGTACTTC
CDR3 protein: CATSRDTLGDEQYF
clone size: .
V gene: TRBV15
D gene: .
J gene: TRBJ2-7

CDR3 DNA: TGTGCCACCCGAGACCCCGGAAGCTCCTACGAGCAGTACTTC
CDR3 protein: CATRDPGSSYEQYF
clone size: .
V gene: TRBV19
D gene: .
J gene: TRBJ2-7

CDR3 DNA: TGTGCCAGCAGCGGACCCCAAACGCGAGCTTTCTTT
CDR3 protein: CASSGPQTRAFF
clone size: .
V gene: TRBV13
D gene: .
J gene: TRBJ1-1

CDR3 DNA: TGCAGTGCTAGATCAGGGGCAACTAATGAAAAACTGTTTTTT
CDR3 protein: CSARSGATNEKLFF
clone size: .
V gene: TRBV20-1
D gene: .
J gene: TRBJ1-4

CDR3 DNA: TGTGCCAGCAGTTACTTTTCGGGATTCACAGAGAGCACAGATACGCAGTATTTT
CDR3 protein: CASSYFSGFTESTDTQYF
clone size: .
V gene: TRBV6-5
D gene: .
J gene: TRBJ2-3

CDR3 DNA: TGCGCCAGCAGCCAAGAGTCGGGGCAGCCCGGGGAGCTGTTTTTT
CDR3 protein: CASSQESGQPGELFF
clone size: .
V gene: TRBV4-1
D gene: .
J gene: TRBJ2-2

CDR3 DNA: TGCGCCAGCAGCTTTCGACAGGGTACTGAAGCTTTCTTT
CDR3 protein: CASSFRQGTEAFF
clone size: .
V gene: TRBV5-1
D gene: TRBD1
J gene: TRBJ1-1

CDR3 DNA: TGTGCCAGCAGCTCGGACCCACGGGGCACCGGGGAGCTGTTTTTT
CDR3 protein: CASSSDPRGTGELFF
clone size: .
V gene: TRBV7-9
D gene: .
J gene: TRBJ2-2

CDR3 DNA: TGTGCCAGTAGTAGAGAAACAGGGAGCTCCTACAATGAGCAGTTCTTC
CDR3 protein: CASSRETGSSYNEQFF
clone size: .
V gene: TRBV19
D gene: .
J gene: TRBJ2-1

CDR3 DNA: TGCAGTGTTCGACTCCATCAGCCCCAGCATTTT
CDR3 protein: CSVRLHQPQHF
clone size: .
V gene: TRBV20-1
D gene: .
J gene: TRBJ1-5

CDR3 DNA: TGTGCCAGCAGTTTAACGCAAGCGGGAGGGCCTTCTTCCGGGGAGCTGTTTTTT
CDR3 protein: CASSLTQAGGPSSGELFF
clone size: once
V gene: TRBV27
D gene: TRBD2
J gene: TRBJ2-2

CDR3 DNA: TGCGCCAGCAGTGAGTCTGTGGTAGCGGGAGGGTCCCCCTACAATGAGCAGTTCTTC
CDR3 protein: CASSESVVAGGSPYNEQFF
clone size: .
V gene: TRBV10-1
D gene: TRBD2
J gene: TRBJ2-1

CDR3 DNA: TGCAGTGCTAGAGATAGGAGGGGCCTAGAGGGGGGGACCCAGTACTTC
CDR3 protein: CSARDRRGLEGGTQYF
clone size: .
V gene: TRBV20-1
D gene: .
J gene: TRBJ2-5

CDR3 DNA: TGTGCCAGCAGCCTCTCCGGGTCTTATGAGCAGTTCTTC
CDR3 protein: CASSLSGSYEQFF
clone size: .
V gene: TRBV7-9
D gene: .
J gene: TRBJ2-1

CDR3 DNA: TGCGCCAGCAGCTCGGAGACAGACACTGAAGCTTTCTTT
CDR3 protein: CASSSETDTEAFF
clone size: .
V gene: TRBV5-1
D gene: .
J gene: TRBJ1-1